Shown below are 22 T cell receptor beta chains from a single sample sequenced in a study of T cells in localized non-small cell lung cancer. TCRdb's table, derived via immunoSEQ multiplex PCR, lists solely in-frame clones and lacks some. The sample shows 45,000 to 60,000 clones, around 86% of them seen only once. This specimen was peripheral blood, taken before any cancer treatment. Source of these receptors: a female donor older than 55 with stage II squamous cell lung carcinoma.

The chain links TRBV18 to TRBJ2-2, with 8 bases that match TRBD2. Germline V gene lookup returns CDR1 KGHSH and CDR2 LQKENI. The CDR3 length is 18 residues. The V and J ends lost 3 bases and 3 bases, in that order; junction bases with no gene match: 12. The CDR3 loop reads CASSPPRELAAYTGELFF. The CDR3, as DNA: TGTGCCAGCTCACCTCCTAGGGAACTAGCGGCCTACACCGGGGAGCTGTTTTTT.

The chain is built from TRBV5-4 and TRBJ1-4, with D possibly being TRBD1 (6 bases). V was pared by 2 bases and J by 3 bases, with 11 bases between. CDR3 length: 15 amino acids. The V gene's germline CDR1 is SGHNT and CDR2 YYREEE (reference sequence). CDR3 protein: CASSFYRAPNEKLFF. Here the CDR3 DNA reads TGTGCCAGCAGCTTTTACAGGGCACCTAATGAAAAACTGTTTTTT.

The table lists this clone with a count of one. The rearrangement links TRBV30 to TRBJ2-7, with TRBD1 identical over 7 bases. CDR1 and CDR2 from the germline V gene are GTSNPN and SVGIG (reference sequence). The CDR3 has 15 amino acids. The ends lost 0 bases at V and 6 bases at J; junction bases unmatched: 11. The CDR3 nucleotides read TGTGCCTGGAGTGTTCTGCACAGGGGATCGGGCGAGCAGTACTTC. It specifies CAWSVLHRGSGEQYF.

This chain uses TRBV7-9 with TRBJ2-2, with 7 bases that match TRBD1. CDR3 length equals 15 residues. Germline values: CDR1 SEHNR, CDR2 FQNEAQ (reference sequence). V trimming: 2 bases; J trimming: 6 bases; junction bases outside the gene matches: 6. CDR3 coding DNA: TGTGCCAGCAGCTTAAGAAACAGGGGATCCGGGGAGCTGTTTTTT. It specifies CASSLRNRGSGELFF.

The V and J genes are TRBV6-5 and TRBJ2-3; D perhaps matches TRBD1 (5 bases). Trimming cost V 5 bases and J 3 bases, with 12 bases left between them. This CDR3 spans 14 amino acids. Germline V gene lookup returns CDR1 MNHEY and CDR2 SVGAGI. The CDR3 nucleotides read TGTGCCAGCAGTCCTTTTAAGGGGACAGATACGCAGTATTTT. Encoded protein: CASSPFKGTDTQYF.

The gene calls are TRBV7-8 and TRBJ2-2, with a weak D call TRBD1 (6 bases). The CDR3 extends over 16 amino acids. V was cut by 5 bases and J by 4 bases, with 17 bases left in between. The germline V gene has CDR1 SGHVS and CDR2 FQNEAQ. CDR3 region: CASSRNRELVTGELFF. The CDR3 coding sequence is TGTGCCAGCAGCCGGAACAGGGAGTTGGTCACCGGGGAGCTGTTTTTT. The full variable domain, in which reference TRBV7-8 and TRBJ2-2 provide the parts outside the CDR3, is GAGVSQSPRYKVAKRGQDVALRCDPISGHVSLFWYQQALGQGPEFLTYFQNEAQLDKSGLPSDRFFAERPEGSVSTLKIQRTQQEDSAVYLCASSRNRELVTGELFFGEGSRLTVL.

The chain links TRBV11-2 to TRBJ1-2, with TRBD1 as a possible D gene (6 bases). Germline V gene sequence: CDR1 SGHAT, CDR2 FQNNGV. V was trimmed by 5 bases and J by 6 bases, leaving 13 bases between them. This CDR3 is 13 amino acids long. The CDR3 protein is CASSMGHRDGYTF. DNA of the CDR3: TGTGCCAGCAGCATGGGACACCGGGATGGCTACACCTTC.

The rearrangement links TRBV10-2 to TRBJ1-2; D is undetermined. Trimming took off 6 bases at V and 8 bases at J, with 19 bases between the two ends. Germline assignment: CDR1 WSHSY and CDR2 SAAADI. The CDR3 has 14 residues. This chain's CDR3 is CASSLQALTGGYTF. The CDR3 DNA follows: TGCGCCAGCAGCCTCCAGGCTTTGACTGGCGGCTACACCTTC.

The rearrangement links TRBV4-3 to TRBJ2-5, with 13 bases fitting TRBD2. V shed 1 base and J 2 bases; nucleotides not matched to a gene: 4. CDR1 and CDR2 (germline): LGHNA, YSLEER. The CDR3 has 17 residues. The CDR3 region is CASSQGRTSGGQETQYF. The DNA of the CDR3 is TGCGCCAGCAGCCAAGGCCGGACTAGCGGGGGTCAAGAGACCCAGTACTTC.

This clone was seen once. V is TRBV14 and J is TRBJ2-2; 8 bases match TRBD1. Germline V gives CDR1 SGHDN, CDR2 FVKESK. The CDR3 consists of 13 residues. The V segment lost 3 bases and the J segment 6 bases; nucleotides outside the gene matches: 0. Here the CDR3 DNA reads TGTGCCAGCAGCCAGACAGGGGCCGGGGAGCTGTTTTTT. Translation: CASSQTGAGELFF. The full variable domain, its missing parts supplied by reference TRBV14 and TRBJ2-2, is EAGVTQFPSHSVIEKGQTVTLRCDPISGHDNLYWYRRVMGKEIKFLLHFVKESKQDESGMPNNRFLAERTGGTYSTLKVQPAELEDSGVYFCASSQTGAGELFFGEGSRLTVL.

The chain is built from TRBV7-3 and TRBJ2-5; 13 bases match TRBD2. Looked up from germline, CDR1 is SGHTA and CDR2 is FQGTGA. The CDR3 consists of 15 residues. V shed 5 bases and J 5 bases; nucleotides not matched to a gene: 5. In DNA form, the CDR3 reads TGTGCCAGCAGCCGCGGGACTAGCGGGGCGGAGACCCAGTACTTC. Translating gives CASSRGTSGAETQYF.

About this clone: Other nucleotide sequences in the sample specify the same CDR3. The V gene is TRBV6-1, the J gene TRBJ2-3; no clear D gene. Trimming took 3 bases from V and 0 from J, leaving 1 base between them. The CDR3 consists of 12 residues. Germline values: CDR1 MNHNS, CDR2 SASEGT. The chain's CDR3 is CASSDSTDTQYF. The CDR3 DNA reads as TGTGCCAGCAGTGATAGCACAGATACGCAGTATTTT.

The chain uses TRBV7-2 and TRBJ2-7; 12 bases align to TRBD1. V shed 1 base and J 5 bases; nucleotides not matched to a gene: 3. The germline V gene has CDR1 SGHTA and CDR2 FQGNSA. This CDR3 region has 15 residues. CDR3 DNA: TGTGCCAGCAGCTTAGTCGGGACAGGGGGCAACGAGCAGTACTTC. This encodes CASSLVGTGGNEQYF.

The chain links TRBV2 to TRBJ2-5, with D perhaps TRBD1 (6 bases). The CDR3 covers 13 residues. Trimming removed 6 bases at V and 6 bases at J, with 14 bases between. Germline V lookup: CDR1 SNHLY, CDR2 FYNNEI. The CDR3 protein is CASRTGLRQTQYF. The CDR3 DNA reads as TGTGCCAGCAGAACAGGGTTACGACAGACCCAGTACTTC.

V gene TRBV25-1 combines with J gene TRBJ2-7; 10 positions agree with TRBD1. V lost 4 bases and J lost 0; bases outside the gene matches: 9. The germline V gene encodes CDR1 MGHDK and CDR2 SYGVNS. The CDR3 totals 17 residues. This chain's CDR3 is CASSGGTGVSFSYEQYF. Here the CDR3 DNA reads TGTGCCAGCAGTGGAGGGACAGGGGTTTCCTTCTCCTACGAGCAGTACTTC.

The V gene is TRBV4-1, the J gene TRBJ1-1, with 8 positions matching TRBD1. With V trimmed by 3 bases and J by 3 bases, 6 bases remained unmatched. The CDR3 is made up of 15 amino acids. Per germline, CDR1 MGHRA and CDR2 YSYEKL. The CDR3: CASSQTDRGYTEAFF. CDR3 in DNA: TGCGCCAGCAGCCAGACAGACAGGGGTTACACTGAAGCTTTCTTT.

The genes are TRBV11-3 and TRBJ2-5; 8 bases are a match to TRBD2. After removal of 1 base from V and 1 base from J, the junction contained 2 bases not matched to a gene. From germline, CDR1 is SGHNT and CDR2 YENEEA. This CDR3 contains 15 residues. The CDR3, as DNA: TGTGCCAGCAGCTTAGGAACTAGCGGCCAAGAGACCCAGTACTTC. Translated: CASSLGTSGQETQYF. The entire variable domain, with the rest obtained from reference TRBV11-3 and TRBJ2-5, is as follows: EAGVVQSPRYKIIEKKQPVAFWCNPISGHNTLYWYLQNLGQGPELLIRYENEEAVDDSQLPKDRFSAERLKGVDSTLKIQPAELGDSAVYLCASSLGTSGQETQYFGPGTRLLVL.

V gene TRBV18 combines with J gene TRBJ1-2, with TRBD1 matching 9 bases. With 3 bases clipped from V and 8 bases from J, the junction kept 10 bases outside the gene matches. This CDR3 spans 15 amino acids. Germline-derived CDR1 and CDR2 are KGHSH and LQKENI. The CDR3, as DNA: TGTGCCAGCTCACCCCCGGACAGGGGATACGGCGGCTACACCTTC. Translating gives CASSPPDRGYGGYTF.

This chain's CDR3 is CASSFKPGPDYGYTF. The CDR3, as DNA: TGTGCCAGCAGCTTCAAACCGGGGCCCGACTATGGCTACACCTTC. The gene calls are TRBV7-2 and TRBJ1-2; D possibly corresponds to TRBD1 (5 bases). The CDR3 loop spans 15 amino acids. The germline CDR1 and CDR2 sequences are SGHTA and FQGNSA. The germline V and J ends were trimmed by 3 bases and 3 bases, with 14 bases remaining between them.

This sequence joins TRBV29-1 and TRBJ1-2, with 10 bases lining up with TRBD1. The J segment lost 7 bases and the V segment lost 2 bases, leaving 4 bases of the junction unmatched. This CDR3 region has 13 residues. The germline CDR1 and CDR2 sequences are SQVTM and ANQGSEA. Here the CDR3 reads CSVERGTGAGYTF. The CDR3, as DNA: TGCAGCGTTGAAAGGGGGACAGGGGCTGGCTACACCTTC.

The CDR3 coding sequence is TGTGCCAGCAGCTTGCTTTCGGGGGATGGCTACACCTTC. It translates to CASSLLSGDGYTF. The V call is TRBV5-5, the J call TRBJ1-2; possible D gene TRBD1, 5 bases. The CDR3 runs 13 residues. Looked up from germline, CDR1 is SGHKS and CDR2 is YYEKEE (reference sequence). V lost 1 base, J lost 6 bases, and 10 bases lay in between.

The chain has TRBV7-2 and TRBJ2-3, with TRBD2 identical over 8 bases. In germline, CDR1 is SGHTA, CDR2 FQGNSA. V was clipped by 0 bases and J by 0 bases; unmatched bases: 5. The CDR3 has 17 residues. The DNA of the CDR3 is TGTGCCAGCAGCTTAGCGTCAACTAGCGGAAGCACAGATACGCAGTATTTT. Its translation: CASSLASTSGSTDTQYF.